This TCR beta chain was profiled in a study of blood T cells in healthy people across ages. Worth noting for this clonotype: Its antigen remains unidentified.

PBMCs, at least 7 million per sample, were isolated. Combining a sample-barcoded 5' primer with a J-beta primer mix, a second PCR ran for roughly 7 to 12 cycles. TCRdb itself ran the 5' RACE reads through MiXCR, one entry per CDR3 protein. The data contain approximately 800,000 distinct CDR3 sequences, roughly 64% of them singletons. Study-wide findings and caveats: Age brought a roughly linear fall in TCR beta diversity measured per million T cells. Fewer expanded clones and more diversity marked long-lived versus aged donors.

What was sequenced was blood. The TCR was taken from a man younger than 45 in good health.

This chain's CDR3 is CASSSDRQGYGYTF. The CDR3 DNA is TGTGCCAGCAGTTCGGACAGGCAAGGGTATGGCTACACCTTC. The rearrangement joins TRBV27 to TRBJ1-2; 7 bases line up with TRBD1. The ends lost 4 bases at V and 5 bases at J; junction bases unmatched: 7. Germline CDR1 and CDR2: MNHEY and SMNVEV (reference sequence). This CDR3 is built from 14 residues.